These 15 T cell receptor beta chains were all obtained from the same sample, sequenced in a study of shared clonotypes between healthy human individuals. Clones were read by immunoSEQ multiplex PCR, and TCRdb kept only the in-frame ones, dropping some. The sample records approximately 1.5 million clones, around 98.5% being singletons. Sequenced material: naive CD4+ T cells sorted from blood. Subset in this sample: CD45RA+ positively selected. Receptors were obtained from a man younger than 45 in good health.

The chain carries TRBV6-4 and TRBJ2-2; possible D gene TRBD1, 5 bases. The CDR3 spans 13 residues. The germline gives CDR1 MRHNA, CDR2 SNTAGT. V lost 10 bases, J lost 5 bases, and 14 bases lay in between. The DNA for the CDR3 is TGTGCCACCCGGGCAGACAGTACCGGGGAGCTGTTTTTT. This encodes CATRADSTGELFF.

The V and J genes are TRBV29-1 and TRBJ2-7; 10 bases are shared with TRBD2. The CDR3 runs to 13 residues. V was clipped by 4 bases and J by 6 bases; unmatched bases: 6. CDR1 and CDR2 (germline): SQVTM, ANQGSEA. CDR3 coding DNA: TGCAGCGTTGCCACTAGCGGGATCGGCGAGCAGTACTTC. This gives the protein CSVATSGIGEQYF.

The chain recombines TRBV4-3 with TRBJ2-7; 12 bases agree with TRBD1. This CDR3 region has 18 residues. Trimming at V came to 4 bases and at J to 0 bases, leaving 10 bases not matched to a gene. Germline V gives CDR1 LGHNA, CDR2 YSLEER. Here the CDR3 reads CASSPWDRGHPLSYEQYF. The CDR3 DNA is TGCGCCAGCAGCCCATGGGACAGGGGGCACCCCCTCTCCTACGAGCAGTACTTC.

The J gene is TRBJ2-3, the V gene TRBV13; 10 bases match TRBD2. With 5 bases clipped from V and 3 bases from J, the junction kept 11 bases outside the gene matches. CDR3 length: 17 amino acids. CDR1 is PRHDT, CDR2 FYEKMQ, per germline (reference sequence). CDR3 in amino acids: CASSKTIAGGWTDTQYF. CDR3 coding DNA: TGTGCCAGCAGCAAGACCATAGCGGGGGGTTGGACAGATACGCAGTATTTT.

This rearrangement joins TRBV5-1 to TRBJ2-1; TRBD2 agrees at 10 bases. Germline assignment: CDR1 SGHRS and CDR2 YFSETQ. The CDR3 sequence is 16 residues long. V lost 5 bases, J lost 5 bases, and 10 bases stayed unmatched. The CDR3 loop reads CASRAGAGGPNNEQFF. The CDR3 DNA follows: TGCGCCAGCAGGGCGGGAGCGGGAGGGCCGAACAATGAGCAGTTCTTC.

This clone has a single count. The V gene is TRBV30, the J gene TRBJ1-2, with a possible D match to TRBD1 (5 bases). The CDR3 runs to 11 residues. Trimming took off 5 bases at V and 7 bases at J, with 11 bases between the two ends. The germline V gene has CDR1 GTSNPN and CDR2 SVGIG (reference sequence). The DNA of the CDR3 is TGTGCCTGGGGGGCCCCATCTGGCTACACCTTC. Translation: CAWGAPSGYTF.

The CDR3 DNA is TGCGCCAGCAGCCAAGCCACTAGCGGGAGGGCCGCAGATACGCAGTATTTT. Its translation is CASSQATSGRAADTQYF. This chain connects TRBV4-3 to TRBJ2-3; 13 bases are shared with TRBD2. The junction had 5 bases not matched to a gene; V was cut back by 1 base and J by 4 bases. Germline V gene data show CDR1 as LGHNA and CDR2 as YSLEER. This CDR3 comprises 17 residues.

The chain employs TRBV5-4 and TRBJ2-2; TRBD1 agrees at 8 bases. The CDR3 length is 16 residues. Trimming removed 1 base from V and 5 bases from J; junction bases left unmatched: 7. CDR1 and CDR2 (germline): SGHNT, YYREEE (reference sequence). CDR3 loop: CASSLRQGAGTGELFF. The CDR3 DNA follows: TGTGCCAGCAGCTTGCGCCAGGGGGCGGGAACCGGGGAGCTGTTTTTT.

This chain links TRBV7-6 with TRBJ2-7; tentative D call: TRBD2 (7 bases). Per the germline V gene, CDR1 is SGHVS and CDR2 is FNYEAQ. This CDR3 spans 13 amino acids. The ends were cut back, 8 bases at V and 6 bases at J, with 17 bases in the middle. The CDR3 here is CASAGAGRSEQYF. For the CDR3, the DNA is TGTGCCAGCGCGGGGGCTGGTCGGAGCGAGCAGTACTTC.

This clone was picked up a small number of times. The DNA for the CDR3 is TGTGCCAGCTCACCTTCGGACGGCTTCTATGGCTACACCTTC. This sequence encodes CASSPSDGFYGYTF. The chain combines TRBV18 with TRBJ1-2; D remains ambiguous. Between the trimmed V and J ends, which lost 3 bases and 4 bases, there was a span of 12 bases. The germline CDR1 and CDR2 sequences are KGHSH and LQKENI. CDR3 length: 14 residues.

V gene TRBV28 combines with J gene TRBJ1-4; tentatively, D is TRBD1 (6 bases). The germline CDR1 and CDR2 sequences are MDHEN and SYDVKM. This CDR3 has 17 residues. The V end was cut by 3 bases, the J end by 8 bases, with 22 bases between. CDR3: CASSFWSFRDNEEKLFF. The DNA for the CDR3 is TGTGCCAGCAGTTTCTGGTCATTCCGGGACAACGAGGAAAAACTGTTTTTT.

As for this clone: This sample includes further DNA sequences coding for the same CDR3. The V and J genes are TRBV29-1 and TRBJ2-3; no reliable D call. V was pared by 6 bases and J by 4 bases, with 11 bases between. The CDR3 totals 12 residues. Germline V gives CDR1 SQVTM, CDR2 ANQGSEA. CDR3 in amino acids: CSVDKGADTQYF. The DNA of the CDR3 is TGCAGCGTAGACAAAGGAGCAGATACGCAGTATTTT.

The rearrangement links TRBV28 to TRBJ2-3; TRBD2 is a possible D gene (5 bases). The CDR3 contains 13 residues. Germline CDR1 MDHEN, CDR2 SYDVKM. Trimming took 4 bases from V and 5 from J, leaving 10 bases between them. The CDR3 region is CASSWTLQDTQYF. CDR3 coding DNA: TGTGCCAGCAGTTGGACTCTGCAAGATACGCAGTATTTT. The whole variable domain, filled in from reference TRBV28 and TRBJ2-3, reads DVKVTQSSRYLVKRTGEKVFLECVQDMDHENMFWYRQDPGLGLRLIYFSYDVKMKEKGDIPEGYSVSREKKERFSLILESASTNQTSMYLCASSWTLQDTQYFGPGTRLTVL.

The chain uses TRBV2 and TRBJ2-3, with TRBD2 as a possible D gene (6 bases). This CDR3 has 13 residues. Deletions cut 7 bases from V and 3 bases from J, with 11 bases between. The germline V gene encodes CDR1 SNHLY and CDR2 FYNNEI. CDR3 sequence: CASTGGETDTQYF. In nucleotides, the CDR3 is TGTGCCAGCACCGGAGGGGAGACAGATACGCAGTATTTT. Variable domain in full (rest from reference TRBV2 and TRBJ2-3): EPEVTQTPSHQVTQMGQEVILRCVPISNHLYFYWYRQILGQKVEFLVSFYNNEISEKSEIFDDQFSVERPDGSNFTLKIRSTKLEDSAMYFCASTGGETDTQYFGPGTRLTVL.

CDR3 DNA: TGTGCCAGCAGTTTATCACTAGCGGTCAATGAGCAGTTCTTC. Protein product: CASSLSLAVNEQFF. V and J are TRBV28 and TRBJ2-1; the match to TRBD2 covers 8 bases. This CDR3 has 14 residues. The germline V gene has CDR1 MDHEN and CDR2 SYDVKM. J lost 6 bases, V lost 1 base, and 2 bases had no gene match.